This TCR beta chain was captured in a study of CD8 T cells in Susac syndrome. After extraction with the RNeasy kit, roughly 0.45 to 1 ug of the RNA was reverse transcribed using random hexamers. TCRdb itself ran the immunoSEQ multiplex PCR reads through MiXCR, one entry per CDR3 protein. Of about 80,000 distinct CDR3 sequences in the sample, around 94% were seen once. The V gene lost 7 bases and the J gene lost 4 bases, with 8 bases spanning the gap. Germline-derived CDR1 and CDR2 are SEHNR and FQNEAQ (reference sequence). The CDR3 loop spans 12 amino acids. Specimen: CD8+ T cells from PBMCs. The rearrangement links TRBV7-9 to TRBJ1-5, with a possible D match to TRBD1 (5 bases). The clonotype comes from a human donor with Susac syndrome. CDR3 coding DNA: TGTGCCAGCATGGGGGGGAATCAGCCCCAGCATTTT. This translates into CASMGGNQPQHF.